The T cell receptor beta chain described here comes from a study of blood T cell repertoires in COVID-19. Study details: The United States, Italy and Spain supplied acute and convalescent COVID-19 samples. The analysed material was cDNA or gDNA that came from T cells, B-cell-depleted T cells, or PBMCs.

This clone was picked up many times. The CDR3 has 16 residues. The V gene's germline CDR1 is SGHNT and CDR2 YENEEA. The V segment lost 1 base and the J segment 10 bases; nucleotides outside the gene matches: 12. Per the study methods: From reference gene primer amplification, estimates of nucleated cell counts were derived. Clones were sequenced by immunoSEQ multiplex PCR, and TCRdb holds only the in-frame ones, with some missing. D and trimming come from the DNA, and the V and J calls and clone size come from that table. This sample has more than 85,000 clones, with about 88% found just once. This TCR was sampled from a woman in her sixties with acute or convalescent COVID-19. Specimen: peripheral blood. The J gene is TRBJ2-1, the V gene TRBV11-3, with TRBD2 matching 8 bases. CDR3 sequence: CASSLVYLAGGSEQFF. The CDR3 bases are TGTGCCAGCAGCTTAGTATATCTCGCGGGGGGCTCCGAGCAGTTCTTC. Full variable domain (missing parts from reference TRBV11-3 and TRBJ2-1): EAGVVQSPRYKIIEKKQPVAFWCNPISGHNTLYWYLQNLGQGPELLIRYENEEAVDDSQLPKDRFSAERLKGVDSTLKIQPAELGDSAVYLCASSLVYLAGGSEQFFGPGTRLTVL.